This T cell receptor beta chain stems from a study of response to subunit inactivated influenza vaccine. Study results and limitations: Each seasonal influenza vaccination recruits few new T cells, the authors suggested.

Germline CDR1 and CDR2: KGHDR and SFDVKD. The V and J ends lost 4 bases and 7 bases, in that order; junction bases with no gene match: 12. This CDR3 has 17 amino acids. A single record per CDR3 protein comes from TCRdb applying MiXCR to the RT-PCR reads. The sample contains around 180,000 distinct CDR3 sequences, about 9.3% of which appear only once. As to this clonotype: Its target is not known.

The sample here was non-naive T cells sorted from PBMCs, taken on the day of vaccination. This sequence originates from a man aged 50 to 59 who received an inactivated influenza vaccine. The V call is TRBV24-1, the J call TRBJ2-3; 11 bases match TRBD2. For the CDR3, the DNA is TGTGCCACCAGTGACCCCAGGACTAGCGGGTCCGGTTATACGCAGTATTTT. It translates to CATSDPRTSGSGYTQYF.